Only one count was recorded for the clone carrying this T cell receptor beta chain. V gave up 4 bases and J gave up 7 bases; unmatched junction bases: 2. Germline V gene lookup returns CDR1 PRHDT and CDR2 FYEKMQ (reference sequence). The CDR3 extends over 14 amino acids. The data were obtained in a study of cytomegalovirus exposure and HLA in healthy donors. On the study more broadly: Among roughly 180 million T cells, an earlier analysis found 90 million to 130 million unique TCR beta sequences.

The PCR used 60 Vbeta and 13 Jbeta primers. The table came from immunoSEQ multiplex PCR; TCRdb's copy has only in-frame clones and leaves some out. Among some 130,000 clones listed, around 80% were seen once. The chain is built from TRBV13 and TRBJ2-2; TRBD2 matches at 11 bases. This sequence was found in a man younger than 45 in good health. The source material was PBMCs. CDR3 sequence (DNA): TGTGCCAGCAGCTCCGGACTAGCGGGCGGGGAGCTGTTTTTT. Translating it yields CASSSGLAGGELFF.